This entry features one TCR beta chain sequence. TCRdb keeps only in-frame clones here, not all; method: immunoSEQ multiplex PCR. The sample consists of approximately 1.5 million clones, 95% to 99% of them appearing once. The source of the sample is a study of shared clonotypes between healthy human individuals. The CDR3 is 16 residues long. V shed 3 bases, J shed 6 bases, and the junction held 10 bases outside the gene matches. Germline CDR1 and CDR2: MNHNS and SASEGT. The TCR originated in a young man in good health. This chain links TRBV6-1 with TRBJ2-3; 9 positions agree with TRBD1. Specimen: naive CD4+ T cells sorted from blood. The subset: CD45RA+ positively selected. CDR3 sequence reads: CASSERGQGGHDTQYF. The CDR3 DNA follows: TGTGCCAGCAGTGAGAGGGGACAGGGTGGGCATGATACGCAGTATTTT.